This note documents a single T cell receptor beta chain sequence. As yet, its antigen is unknown. TCRdb redid the calling of the RT-PCR reads with MiXCR, one entry per CDR3 protein. This table has around 540,000 distinct CDR3 sequences, approximately 12% appearing once. This sample is part of a study of response to subunit inactivated influenza vaccine. With 1 base clipped from V and 3 bases from J, the junction kept 9 bases outside the gene matches. The CDR3 is 18 amino acids. Germline V CDR1 and CDR2: SGHAT, FQNNGV. General study points: Few new T cells, the authors suggested, are recruited by each seasonal influenza vaccination.

This chain connects TRBV11-2 to TRBJ2-1; 10 positions agree with TRBD2. The sequence came from a man aged 50-60 years who received an inactivated influenza vaccine. The sequencing here drew on PBMCs from blood, taken on the day of vaccination. The CDR3 DNA sequence: TGTGCCAGCAGCTTAGGTCTAGCGGGGGAGATTTACTACAATGAGCAGTTCTTC. It yields the protein CASSLGLAGEIYYNEQFF.